This T cell receptor (beta chain) stems from a study of T-cell reconstitution after alpha-beta-depleted transplantation in children. During its preparation, the TCRbeta library received unique molecular identifiers. TCRdb redid the calling of the PCR reads with MiXCR, one entry per CDR3 protein. The table includes 350,000 to 500,000 distinct CDR3 sequences, around two fifths detected once. Trimming left V 4 bases short and J 1 base short, with 13 bases between. CDR3 size: 15 residues. Germline V lookup: CDR1 SGHDT, CDR2 YYEEEE. V usage is TRBV5-6 and J usage is TRBJ2-3; no reliable D call. The sequence came from a girl aged 2 to 10 with aplastic anemia, due to receive a stem cell transplant. Sequences were derived from PBMCs, sampled before TCRalphabeta/CD19-depleted stem cell transplant. Here the CDR3 reads CASSIGIGRTDTQYF. Written as DNA, the CDR3 is TGTGCCAGCAGCATAGGGATCGGACGCACAGATACGCAGTATTTT.